This TCR beta chain emerged from a study of immune evolution from preneoplasia to lung adenocarcinoma. As for this clone: What it binds is not known.

Some clones are missing from TCRdb's copy, which holds only in-frame ones; the method was immunoSEQ multiplex PCR. The profile covers several thousand clones, with 55% to 80% appearing a single time and under 14% taken by the ten largest. Trimming shortened V by 0 bases and J by 6 bases, and 11 bases separated the two germline ends. The CDR3 loop spans 15 amino acids. Germline V gene sequence: CDR1 MNHEY, CDR2 SVGAGI. Study-wide results and limits: Compared with EGFR-mutant or double wild-type lesions, KRAS-mutant nodules were more clonal.

The TCR sequence derives from a donor older than 65 with lung adenocarcinoma. Some clones in this sample may be carry-over from other donors' samples. The chain has TRBV6-5 and TRBJ2-2; D ambiguous. The source material was FFPE lung adenocarcinoma in situ tissue. The CDR3: CASSYSRSAAGELFF. The CDR3 bases are TGTGCCAGCAGTTACTCGCGGTCAGCAGCCGGGGAGCTGTTTTTT.